Sequencing of this T cell receptor beta chain was carried out in a study of blood T cells in healthy people across ages. The ends were cut back, 1 base at V and 9 bases at J, with 16 bases in the middle. This CDR3 has 15 residues. Germline V lookup: CDR1 SGHTA, CDR2 FQGNSA. Alongside a J-beta primer mix, a sample-barcoded 5' primer served in a second PCR lasting about 6 to 12 cycles. TCRdb independently ran MiXCR on the 5' RACE reads; one entry per CDR3 protein. The data show some 1,000,000 distinct CDR3 sequences, with about 23% seen just once and around 0.7% held by the top ten. These same records also appear under a second study, on T cells of mothers and their children. That source notes: Donation involved three healthy Caucasian mothers and the six children that they had. No clones detected were persistent microchimeric T cell clones.

This TCR was recovered from a girl aged 2-10 years in good health. This chain links TRBV7-2 with TRBJ2-1; D perhaps matches TRBD2 (5 bases). The sequencing sample was made of blood. The CDR3 region is CASSLGTSVLVEQFF. Here the CDR3 DNA reads TGTGCCAGCAGCTTAGGCACTAGTGTATTAGTTGAGCAGTTCTTC.